The clone carrying this T cell receptor (beta chain) was picked up one time. This table comes from immunoSEQ multiplex PCR, and its TCRdb copy is limited to in-frame clones, with some not included. Found here are under 200,000 clones, roughly 88% of them singletons; the top ten hold roughly 4.5%. The V end was cut by 2 bases, the J end by 9 bases, with 17 bases between. The CDR3 runs to 16 residues. From germline, CDR1 is MNHNY and CDR2 SVGAGI (reference sequence). The data originate from a study of blood T cell repertoires in COVID-19. The V call is TRBV6-6, the J call TRBJ1-6; D is unresolved. This sequence originates from a man aged 18-30 years with COVID-19, enrolled during active disease. Sequenced input: peripheral blood. This CDR3 is CASSYGPGGEGSPLHF. DNA of the CDR3: TGTGCCAGCAGTTACGGGCCAGGCGGGGAGGGTTCACCCCTCCACTTT.